These 29 T cell receptor beta chains were sequenced from one sample in a study of beta chain features in type 1 diabetes. Findings of the study overall: Researchers report that Type 1 diabetes patients had moderately but significantly shorter TCRB CDR3s across all four CD4+ subsets.

These receptors lack a known antigen. TCRB transcripts that were expressed got sequenced, as all of the isolated RNA had been reverse transcribed. Sequencing used immunoSEQ multiplex PCR; TCRdb keeps in-frame clones, though not all of them. The table has around 250,000 clones, over 20% seen once; the top ten hold about 0.027%. The sequencing input was naive CD4+ T cells from blood. These receptors all come from a woman in her thirties or forties with type 1 diabetes.

Of note for this clone: The identical CDR3 is also encoded by other nucleotide sequences in the sample. The chain joins TRBV4-3 to TRBJ2-7, with 8 bases lining up with TRBD1. Trimming took 0 bases from V and 3 from J; bases not matched to a gene: 4. Germline-derived CDR1 and CDR2 are LGHNA and YSLEER. The CDR3 consists of 15 residues. This chain's CDR3 is CASSQEGQGRYEQYF. The CDR3 DNA follows: TGCGCCAGCAGCCAAGAAGGACAGGGACGCTACGAGCAGTACTTC.

The chain employs TRBV19 and TRBJ2-5; maybe TRBD2 (5 bases). The CDR3 runs 13 residues. CDR1 LNHDA and CDR2 SQIVND come from the germline V gene (reference sequence). V gave up 5 bases and J gave up 7 bases, with 14 bases separating them. The CDR3 coding sequence is TGTGCCAGTAGTGCCGGCGGGCTGGTGACCCAGTACTTC. Translating gives CASSAGGLVTQYF.

The chain employs TRBV7-2 and TRBJ2-1; 9 positions agree with TRBD2. Germline V CDR1 and CDR2: SGHTA, FQGNSA. The CDR3 totals 15 residues. Unmatched junction bases numbered 3, after V lost 0 bases and J lost 6 bases. CDR3 loop: CASSLASGRANEQFF. The CDR3 coding sequence is TGTGCCAGCAGCTTAGCTAGCGGGAGAGCCAATGAGCAGTTCTTC.

The chain combines TRBV30 with TRBJ1-1, with D possibly TRBD1 on 5 matching bases. V lost 5 bases and J 1 base, leaving 11 bases between the germline ends. Germline V gene lookup returns CDR1 GTSNPN and CDR2 SVGIG (reference sequence). The CDR3 runs to 13 residues. The CDR3 coding sequence is TGTGCCTGGGCTGCGGGGGGGAACACTGAAGCTTTCTTT. Protein sequence: CAWAAGGNTEAFF.

The rearrangement uses TRBV4-3 and TRBJ2-5, with 10 positions matching TRBD1. V shed 4 bases, J shed 2 bases, and the junction held 7 bases outside the gene matches. The CDR3 is 16 amino acids. CDR1 is LGHNA, CDR2 YSLEER, per germline. CDR3 coding DNA: TGCGCCAGCAGCCGCCTTCGACAGGGGGCACAAGAGACCCAGTACTTC. The encoded protein is CASSRLRQGAQETQYF.

The sample holds a few counts of this clone. The chain is built from TRBV9 and TRBJ2-5; tentatively, D is TRBD2 (7 bases). The CDR3 sequence is 13 residues long. The germline V and J ends were trimmed by 8 bases and 1 base, with 12 bases remaining between them. Per germline, CDR1 SGDLS and CDR2 YYNGEE. CDR3 sequence (DNA): TGTGCCAGTCAGCGGGACATCCAAGAGACCCAGTACTTC. It is translated as CASQRDIQETQYF.

The chain uses TRBV2 and TRBJ1-5, with D unresolved. Germline V lookup: CDR1 SNHLY, CDR2 FYNNEI. The CDR3 sequence is 15 residues long. V dropped 1 base and J dropped 2 bases, with 9 bases sitting between them. This CDR3 is CASSEEAVGNQPQHF. The CDR3, as DNA: TGTGCCAGCAGTGAAGAAGCTGTGGGCAATCAGCCCCAGCATTTT.

The chain employs TRBV29-1 and TRBJ2-7; D might be TRBD1 (5 bases). The germline V and J ends were trimmed by 5 bases and 1 base, with 12 bases remaining between them. This CDR3 is 13 amino acids long. The germline V gene has CDR1 SQVTM and CDR2 ANQGSEA. The CDR3 sequence is CSVYGAGSYEQYF. The CDR3 nucleotides read TGCAGCGTTTATGGGGCAGGGTCCTACGAGCAGTACTTC.

In its sample, this clone was seen a few times. The chain couples TRBV20-1 to TRBJ1-2, with D unresolved. This CDR3 region has 11 residues. V was trimmed by 6 bases and J by 3 bases, leaving 8 bases between them. Germline-derived CDR1 and CDR2 are DFQATT and SNEGSKA (reference sequence). The CDR3 protein is CSAQGDYGYTF. The CDR3 nucleotides are TGCAGTGCCCAAGGAGACTATGGCTACACCTTC.

J is TRBJ1-2 and V is TRBV4-3; D may be TRBD1 (6 bases). The CDR3 totals 17 residues. Germline loops: CDR1 LGHNA, CDR2 YSLEER. V was shortened by 1 base and J by 0 bases, with 15 bases between the two germline ends. The CDR3 protein is CASSQGIGGSPNYGYTF. The CDR3, as DNA: TGCGCCAGCAGCCAAGGAATTGGGGGCTCTCCTAACTATGGCTACACCTTC.

A few counts support this clone. The chain carries TRBV14 and TRBJ1-2; 8 nucleotides match TRBD1. The CDR3 contains 13 residues. CDR1 and CDR2 (germline): SGHDN, FVKESK. Trimming removed 6 bases from V and 4 bases from J; junction bases left unmatched: 4. CDR3 region: CASRPQGAYGYTF. As DNA, the CDR3 is TGTGCCAGCAGGCCGCAGGGGGCCTATGGCTACACCTTC.

The genes are TRBV30 and TRBJ2-5; perhaps TRBD2 as D (6 bases). The end of the DNA aligns better with TRBJ2-7, so the J call may be wrong. CDR3 size: 14 residues. Germline assignment: CDR1 GTSNPN and CDR2 SVGIG (reference sequence). This CDR3 reads CAWDPGTATYEQYF. As DNA, the CDR3 is TGTGCCTGGGATCCCGGGACTGCAACCTACGAGCAGTACTTC.

Comment on this clone: Relative to the germline gene, one junction end is altered; a read error may explain this. The CDR3 loop reads CSAEGARGTEAFF. In DNA form, the CDR3 reads TGCAGCGCTGAAGGGGCGAGGGGGACTGAAGCTTTCTTT. The chain is built from TRBV29-1 and TRBJ1-1, with D maybe TRBD1 (6 bases). The CDR3 contains 13 residues. Germline loops: CDR1 SQVTM, CDR2 ANQGSEA.

There are a few counts of this clone. The chain couples TRBV28 to TRBJ2-3, with D maybe TRBD1 (6 bases). The V end was cut by 6 bases, the J end by 4 bases, with 11 bases between. The CDR3 covers 13 residues. CDR1 and CDR2 (germline): MDHEN, SYDVKM. The CDR3 loop reads CASRSGEADTQYF. The CDR3, as DNA: TGTGCCAGCAGGTCAGGGGAAGCAGATACGCAGTATTTT.

This clone was observed a handful of times. This sequence joins TRBV29-1 and TRBJ1-1; D is uncertain. CDR3 length: 12 amino acids. The V end lost 5 bases, the J end lost 5 bases, and 12 bases lay between the germline ends. Germline loops: CDR1 SQVTM, CDR2 ANQGSEA. This CDR3 is CSVSDSRTEAFF. CDR3 in DNA: TGCAGCGTTTCTGACTCACGGACTGAAGCTTTCTTT. Together with reference TRBV29-1 and TRBJ1-1, the CDR3 gives the full variable domain: SAVISQKPSRDICQRGTSLTIQCQVDSQVTMMFWYRQQPGQSLTLIATANQGSEATYESGFVIDKFPISRPNLTFSTLTVSNMSPEDSSIYLCSVSDSRTEAFFGQGTRLTVV.

The genes are TRBV30 and TRBJ1-4; tentative D call: TRBD1 (6 bases). The germline V gene has CDR1 GTSNPN and CDR2 SVGIG (reference sequence). V lost 0 bases and J lost 4, with 9 bases in between. The CDR3 loop spans 14 amino acids. The CDR3 region is CAWSVGRGNEKLFF. The DNA of the CDR3 is TGTGCCTGGAGTGTCGGCAGGGGTAATGAAAAACTGTTTTTT.

The chain carries TRBV10-3 and TRBJ2-3; D is possibly TRBD2 (5 bases). The CDR3 totals 13 residues. Looked up from germline, CDR1 is ENHRY and CDR2 is SYGVKD. V gave up 0 bases and J gave up 5 bases, with 6 bases separating them. As DNA, the CDR3 is TGTGCCATCAGTGAGTCGAGGGTAGATACGCAGTATTTT. Its protein is CAISESRVDTQYF.

This clone is a singleton in its sample. V usage is TRBV6-5 and J usage is TRBJ1-2; no clear D. The CDR3 runs to 14 residues. Trimming removed 6 bases at V and 2 bases at J, with 13 bases between. Germline-derived CDR1 and CDR2 are MNHEY and SVGAGI. The CDR3, as DNA: TGTGCCAGCAGACGTTCCGTTAGCAACTATGGCTACACCTTC. Translated, it gives CASRRSVSNYGYTF.

The J gene is TRBJ2-3, the V gene TRBV5-6; D is uncertain. CDR3 length: 15 amino acids. Trimming stripped 2 bases from V and 0 bases from J, with 10 bases between. The germline V gene has CDR1 SGHDT and CDR2 YYEEEE. The CDR3 region has the DNA TGTGCCAGCAGCTTTGGCAGCGCTAGCACAGATACGCAGTATTTT. Protein sequence: CASSFGSASTDTQYF.

Here the CDR3 reads CAWRREYEQYF. Here the CDR3 DNA reads TGTGCCTGGAGACGGGAATACGAGCAGTACTTC. V and J are TRBV30 and TRBJ2-5; maybe TRBD2 (5 bases). TRBJ2-7 matches the DNA end more closely, so the J call is doubtful. Germline V CDR1 and CDR2: GTSNPN, SVGIG (reference sequence). The CDR3 contains 11 residues.

The CDR3 protein is CASSYSTGLGETQYF. The CDR3 DNA reads as TGTGCCAGCAGTTACTCGACAGGCCTAGGAGAGACCCAGTACTTC. The rearrangement uses TRBV6-5 and TRBJ2-5, with D possibly TRBD1 on 6 matching bases. The CDR3 has 15 residues. The V end lost 0 bases, the J end lost 4 bases, and 12 bases lay between the germline ends. Per the germline V gene, CDR1 is MNHEY and CDR2 is SVGAGI.

The rearrangement uses TRBV18 and TRBJ2-7, with 9 bases fitting TRBD1. Germline-derived CDR1 and CDR2 are KGHSH and LQKENI. CDR3 length equals 15 residues. V lost 3 bases to trimming and J lost 3 bases; unmatched junction nucleotides: 6. Here the CDR3 DNA reads TGTGCCAGCTCACCTGGACAGGGGTCCGGCTACGAGCAGTACTTC. Its translation: CASSPGQGSGYEQYF. Filled out from reference TRBV18 and TRBJ2-7, the complete variable domain reads NAGVMQNPRHLVRRRGQEARLRCSPMKGHSHVYWYRQLPEEGLKFMVYLQKENIIDESGMPKERFSAEFPKEGPSILRIQQVVRGDSAAYFCASSPGQGSGYEQYFGPGTRLTVT.

This clone was observed a handful of times. The chain couples TRBV13 to TRBJ2-3, with TRBD1 matching 8 bases. Germline V gene lookup returns CDR1 PRHDT and CDR2 FYEKMQ (reference sequence). Unmatched junction bases numbered 12, after V lost 5 bases and J lost 2 bases. The CDR3 length is 17 residues. The CDR3 nucleotides read TGTGCCAGCAGCGCTCGATTCGGACAGGGCTTCACAGATACGCAGTATTTT. Translated: CASSARFGQGFTDTQYF.

The V gene is TRBV7-9, the J gene TRBJ2-1, with TRBD1 identical over 8 bases. From germline, CDR1 is SEHNR and CDR2 FQNEAQ (reference sequence). With V trimmed by 3 bases and J by 2 bases, 0 bases remained unmatched. The length of the CDR3 is 14 residues. The chain's CDR3 is CASSLDRAYNEQFF. CDR3 DNA: TGTGCCAGCAGCTTGGACAGGGCCTACAATGAGCAGTTCTTC.

This chain connects TRBV7-2 to TRBJ1-5, with D uncertain. The germline V and J ends were trimmed by 1 base and 2 bases, with 9 bases remaining between them. Germline values: CDR1 SGHTA, CDR2 FQGNSA. The CDR3 extends over 15 amino acids. The CDR3: CASSLVWGGNQPQHF. CDR3 in DNA: TGTGCCAGCAGCTTAGTATGGGGAGGCAATCAGCCCCAGCATTTT.

V is TRBV6-5 and J is TRBJ2-7; D unclear. V lost 4 bases and J 2 bases, leaving 6 bases between the germline ends. This CDR3 is 12 amino acids long. Per germline, CDR1 MNHEY and CDR2 SVGAGI. The CDR3 region is CASSSLAYEQYF. The DNA of the CDR3 is TGTGCCAGCAGTTCTCTTGCCTACGAGCAGTACTTC.

This clone has a handful of counts. This chain joins TRBV6-5 and TRBJ2-7, with D unresolved. Germline CDR1 and CDR2: MNHEY and SVGAGI. CDR3 length: 16 amino acids. The V and J ends lost 0 bases and 5 bases respectively, with 17 bases between them. Written as DNA, the CDR3 is TGTGCCAGCAGTTACTCCGGAGCCTCCATGAGACACGAGCAGTACTTC. This gives the protein CASSYSGASMRHEQYF.

This clone has a handful of counts. The CDR3 nucleotides are TGTGCCAGCTGGGGGCAGAGCTCCTACAATGAGCAGTTCTTC. Its translation is CASWGQSSYNEQFF. The rearrangement uses TRBV28 and TRBJ2-1, with D possibly matching TRBD1 (6 bases). Germline CDR1 reads MDHEN; CDR2 reads SYDVKM. CDR3 length: 14 amino acids. V gave up 8 bases and J gave up 0 bases, with 11 bases separating them.

The chain links TRBV4-3 to TRBJ2-7; a weak D match, TRBD2 (6 bases). Germline V gene data show CDR1 as LGHNA and CDR2 as YSLEER. V lost 3 bases, J lost 7 bases, and 13 bases lay in between. CDR3 length: 13 amino acids. The CDR3 loop is CASSQVHGGEQYF. The CDR3 nucleotides read TGCGCCAGCAGCCAGGTGCATGGGGGGGAGCAGTACTTC.